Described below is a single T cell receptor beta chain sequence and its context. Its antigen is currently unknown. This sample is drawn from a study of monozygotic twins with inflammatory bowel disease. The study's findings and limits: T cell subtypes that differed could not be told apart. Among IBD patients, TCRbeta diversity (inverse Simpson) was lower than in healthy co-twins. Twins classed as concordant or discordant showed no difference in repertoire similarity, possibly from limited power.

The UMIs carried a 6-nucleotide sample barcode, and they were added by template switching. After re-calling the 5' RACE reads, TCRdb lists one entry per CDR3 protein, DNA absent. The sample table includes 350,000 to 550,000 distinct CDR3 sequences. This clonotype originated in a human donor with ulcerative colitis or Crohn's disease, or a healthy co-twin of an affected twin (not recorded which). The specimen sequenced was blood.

The CDR3 loop reads CASSISGQGSTEAFF. The chain uses TRBV19 and TRBJ1-1; TCRdb gives TRBD1 as the D gene, but with no DNA this cannot be confirmed. CDR1 is LNHDA, CDR2 SQIVND, per germline (reference sequence). CDR3 length: 15 amino acids.